A single sample gave rise to the 12 T cell receptor beta chains below, sequenced in a study of neoadjuvant anti-PD-1 for oral cavity cancer. The table came from immunoSEQ multiplex PCR; TCRdb's copy has only in-frame clones and leaves some out. The sample has about 72,000 clones; around 84% are singletons. As for time point: after neoadjuvant nivolumab, at surgical resection. The source material was PBMCs, sampled after nivolumab (anti-PD-1) treatment. Receptors were obtained from a person aged 40 to 85 with oral cavity squamous cell carcinoma.

This clone has only one observation. V gene TRBV28 combines with J gene TRBJ1-2, with 9 bases matching TRBD1. With V trimmed by 3 bases and J by 2 bases, 7 bases remained unmatched. The CDR3 totals 16 residues. Germline assignment: CDR1 MDHEN and CDR2 SYDVKM. CDR3 sequence: CASSFYPTGGNYGYTF. In nucleotides, the CDR3 is TGTGCCAGCAGTTTTTATCCGACAGGGGGGAACTATGGCTACACCTTC.

The chain combines TRBV5-1 with TRBJ2-7; D call uncertain. Per germline, CDR1 SGHRS and CDR2 YFSETQ. This CDR3 spans 14 amino acids. Deletions cut 0 bases from V and 2 bases from J, with 9 bases between. CDR3 DNA sequence: TGCGCCAGCAGCTTGGGCGGCGGCCCCTACGAGCAGTACTTC. It encodes CASSLGGGPYEQYF.

The chain recombines TRBV29-1 with TRBJ2-2; TRBD2 aligns across 7 bases. This CDR3 has 14 amino acids. Germline-derived CDR1 and CDR2 are SQVTM and ANQGSEA. V shed 3 bases and J 4 bases; nucleotides not matched to a gene: 5. The CDR3 spells CSVDEGLTTGELFF. The CDR3 region has the DNA TGCAGCGTTGACGAGGGACTAACCACCGGGGAGCTGTTTTTT.

The chain uses TRBV9 and TRBJ2-7; perhaps TRBD2 as D (6 bases). Germline lookup yields CDR1 SGDLS and CDR2 YYNGEE. V was trimmed by 7 bases and J by 6 bases, leaving 11 bases between them. CDR3 size: 11 residues. The CDR3 bases are TGTGCCAGCTCAAGGGGAGGCGAGCAGTACTTC. Translated: CASSRGGEQYF.

This chain uses TRBV15 with TRBJ2-1, with TRBD1 as a possible D gene (5 bases). This CDR3 comprises 19 residues. The germline V gene has CDR1 LNHNV and CDR2 YYDKDF (reference sequence). V lost 0 bases and J lost 0, with 18 bases in between. CDR3 protein: CATSRDRTGYSDSYNEQFF. The CDR3 DNA sequence: TGTGCCACCAGCAGAGATCGCACAGGCTATTCAGACTCCTACAATGAGCAGTTCTTC.

V gene TRBV7-3 combines with J gene TRBJ2-3, with D possibly matching TRBD2 (5 bases). V was trimmed by 3 bases and J by 0 bases, leaving 10 bases between them. The CDR3 sequence is 15 residues long. Per germline, CDR1 SGHTA and CDR2 FQGTGA. This CDR3 is CASSLAGTSTDTQYF. The CDR3 nucleotides are TGTGCCAGCAGCTTGGCGGGTACTAGCACAGATACGCAGTATTTT.

This clone was seen once. The V gene is TRBV7-3, the J gene TRBJ2-1, with D perhaps matching TRBD2 (5 bases). Trimming took off 5 bases at V and 5 bases at J, with 10 bases between the two ends. This CDR3 comprises 13 residues. Looked up from germline, CDR1 is SGHTA and CDR2 is FQGTGA. The CDR3 here is CASSVSVHNEQFF. Here the CDR3 DNA reads TGTGCCAGCAGCGTTAGCGTCCACAATGAGCAGTTCTTC.

The rearrangement joins TRBV5-1 to TRBJ2-6; tentatively, D is TRBD1 (6 bases). V was clipped by 6 bases and J by 5 bases, with 18 bases between them. CDR3 size: 16 residues. Germline V gene data show CDR1 as SGHRS and CDR2 as YFSETQ. In nucleotides, the CDR3 is TGCGCCAGCATGGCAGGGGATTTGTTGCGGGCCAACGTCCTGACTTTC. Protein sequence: CASMAGDLLRANVLTF.

The chain carries TRBV5-1 and TRBJ1-5; no clear D gene. The V and J ends lost 0 bases and 5 bases respectively, with 12 bases between them. The CDR3 length is 15 residues. Germline assignment: CDR1 SGHRS and CDR2 YFSETQ. CDR3 sequence reads: CASSLGPNRDQPQHF. CDR3 sequence (DNA): TGCGCCAGCAGCTTGGGACCGAACAGAGATCAGCCCCAGCATTTT.

This chain joins TRBV5-1 and TRBJ2-1; TRBD2 aligns across 10 bases. The CDR3 is made up of 16 amino acids. CDR1 and CDR2 from the germline V gene are SGHRS and YFSETQ. Unmatched junction bases numbered 12, after V lost 4 bases and J lost 8 bases. CDR3 in amino acids: CASSRVLAGHGDEQFF. For the CDR3, the DNA is TGCGCCAGCAGCCGGGTACTAGCGGGACACGGGGATGAGCAGTTCTTC.

CDR3: CASSSTAMTGELFF. The CDR3 nucleotides read TGTGCCAGCAGCTCGACAGCGATGACCGGGGAGCTGTTTTTT. The chain uses TRBV13 and TRBJ2-2, with D possibly matching TRBD1 (5 bases). In germline, CDR1 is PRHDT, CDR2 FYEKMQ (reference sequence). The V gene lost 4 bases and the J gene lost 5 bases, with 11 bases spanning the gap. CDR3 length: 14 amino acids.

The rearrangement links TRBV2 to TRBJ2-2, with unresolved D. Germline V gene sequence: CDR1 SNHLY, CDR2 FYNNEI. V was shortened by 6 bases and J by 6 bases, with 11 bases between the two germline ends. The CDR3 loop spans 13 amino acids. CDR3 DNA: TGTGCCAGCAGAATAGCCGAGTCCGGGGAGCTGTTTTTT. Translated, it gives CASRIAESGELFF.